This T cell receptor (beta chain) was recovered during a study of blood T cell repertoires in COVID-19. On the study more broadly: Sites in the United States, Italy and Spain provided acute and convalescent COVID-19 samples. The analysed material was cDNA or gDNA that came from T cells, B-cell-depleted T cells, or PBMCs.

Looked up from germline, CDR1 is MNHEY and CDR2 is SVGEGT. This CDR3 has 16 residues. With 4 bases removed from V and 5 bases from J, the gap between germline ends came to 18 bases. Patients in Seattle were enrolled during active infection, then followed longitudinally. Per the original data handling: Using reference gene primer amplification, nucleated cell counts were estimated. Assay: immunoSEQ multiplex PCR; the TCRdb copy retains only in-frame clones and omits some. The DNA was the basis for D and trimming; V, J and clone size are from that table. The profile shows 150,000 to 200,000 clones, approximately 80% of them singletons.

The TCR comes from a woman older than 75 with COVID-19, enrolled during active disease. The V gene is TRBV6-2 or TRBV6-3, the J gene TRBJ1-5; D gene ambiguous. Sequenced: peripheral blood. The CDR3 loop is CASSFGVKPSDQPQHF. The CDR3 nucleotides read TGTGCCAGCAGTTTTGGAGTTAAGCCAAGCGATCAGCCCCAGCATTTT.